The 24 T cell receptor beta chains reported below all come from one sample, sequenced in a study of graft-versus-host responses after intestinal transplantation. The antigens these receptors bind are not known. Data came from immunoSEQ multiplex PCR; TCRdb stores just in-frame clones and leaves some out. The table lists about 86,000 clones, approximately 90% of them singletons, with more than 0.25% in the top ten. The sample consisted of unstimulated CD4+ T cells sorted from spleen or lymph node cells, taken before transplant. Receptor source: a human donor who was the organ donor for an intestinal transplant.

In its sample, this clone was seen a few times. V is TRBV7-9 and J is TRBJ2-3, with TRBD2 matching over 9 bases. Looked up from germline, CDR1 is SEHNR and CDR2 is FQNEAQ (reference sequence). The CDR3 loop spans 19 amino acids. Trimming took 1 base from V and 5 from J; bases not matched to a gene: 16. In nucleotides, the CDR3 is TGTGCCAGCAGCTTAGTGAGGCTAGCGGGGAGCCCTCCCTTAGATACGCAGTATTTT. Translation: CASSLVRLAGSPPLDTQYF. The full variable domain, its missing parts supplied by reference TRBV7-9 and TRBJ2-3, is DTGVSQNPRHKITKRGQNVTFRCDPISEHNRLYWYRQTLGQGPEFLTYFQNEAQLEKSRLLSDRFSAERPKGSFSTLEIQRTEQGDSAMYLCASSLVRLAGSPPLDTQYFGPGTRLTVL.

This CDR3 reads CASSDGGFSGNTIYF. CDR3 DNA sequence: TGCGCCAGCAGCGACGGGGGTTTCTCCGGAAACACCATATATTTT. The gene calls are TRBV5-1 and TRBJ1-3; tentative D call: TRBD1 (5 bases). This CDR3 has 15 amino acids. Germline CDR1 is SGHRS and CDR2 is YFSETQ. Trimming pared 4 bases from V and 4 bases from J, leaving 15 bases between.

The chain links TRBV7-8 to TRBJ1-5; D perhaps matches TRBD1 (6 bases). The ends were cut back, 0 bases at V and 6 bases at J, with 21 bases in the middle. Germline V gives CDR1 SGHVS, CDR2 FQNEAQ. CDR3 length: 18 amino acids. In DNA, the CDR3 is TGTGCCAGCAGCTTAGCGGTGTTCGGGACAACTTTCCGTCAGCCCCAGCATTTT. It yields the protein CASSLAVFGTTFRQPQHF.

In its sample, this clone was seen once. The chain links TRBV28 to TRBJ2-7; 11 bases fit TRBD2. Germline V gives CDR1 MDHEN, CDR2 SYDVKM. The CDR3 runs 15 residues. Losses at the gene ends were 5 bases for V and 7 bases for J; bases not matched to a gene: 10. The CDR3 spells CASSMGGSGRAEQYF. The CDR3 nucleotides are TGTGCCAGCAGTATGGGGGGTAGCGGGAGGGCGGAGCAGTACTTC.

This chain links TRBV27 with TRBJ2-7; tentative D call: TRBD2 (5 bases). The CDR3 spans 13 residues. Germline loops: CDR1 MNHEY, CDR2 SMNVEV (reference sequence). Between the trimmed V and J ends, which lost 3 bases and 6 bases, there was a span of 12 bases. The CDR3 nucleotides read TGTGCCAGCAGTTTTCTAGCATCGGGCGAGCAGTACTTC. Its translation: CASSFLASGEQYF.

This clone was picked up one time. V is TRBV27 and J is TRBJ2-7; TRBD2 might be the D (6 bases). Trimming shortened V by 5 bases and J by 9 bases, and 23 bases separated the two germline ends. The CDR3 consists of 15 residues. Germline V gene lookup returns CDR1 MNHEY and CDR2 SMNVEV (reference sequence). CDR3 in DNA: TGTGCCAGCAGTCCCCGACTAGGAGCAGTGTTAGCGCAGTACTTC. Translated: CASSPRLGAVLAQYF.

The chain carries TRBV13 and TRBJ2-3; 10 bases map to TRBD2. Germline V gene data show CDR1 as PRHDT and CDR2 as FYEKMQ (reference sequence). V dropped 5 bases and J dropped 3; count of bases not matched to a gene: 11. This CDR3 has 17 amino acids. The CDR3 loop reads CASSVNPSGRGTDTQYF. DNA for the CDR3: TGTGCCAGCAGCGTAAACCCTAGCGGGAGAGGGACAGATACGCAGTATTTT.

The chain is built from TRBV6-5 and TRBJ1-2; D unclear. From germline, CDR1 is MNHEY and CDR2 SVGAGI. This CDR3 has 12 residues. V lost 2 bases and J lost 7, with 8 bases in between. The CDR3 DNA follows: TGTGCCAGCAGTTACAGCGGTGTTGGCTACACCTTC. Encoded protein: CASSYSGVGYTF.

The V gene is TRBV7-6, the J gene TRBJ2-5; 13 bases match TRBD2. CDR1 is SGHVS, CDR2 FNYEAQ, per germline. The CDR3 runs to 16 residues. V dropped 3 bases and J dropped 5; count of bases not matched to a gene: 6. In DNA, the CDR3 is TGTGCCAGCAGCTTTGGACTAGCGGGAGACGGGGAGACCCAGTACTTC. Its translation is CASSFGLAGDGETQYF.

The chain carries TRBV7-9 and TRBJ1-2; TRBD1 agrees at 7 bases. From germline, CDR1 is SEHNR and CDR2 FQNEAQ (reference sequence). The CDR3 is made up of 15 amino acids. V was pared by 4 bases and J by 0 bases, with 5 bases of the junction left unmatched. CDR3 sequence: CASSSNRGTNYGYTF. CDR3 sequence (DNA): TGTGCCAGCAGCTCCAACAGGGGAACTAACTATGGCTACACCTTC.

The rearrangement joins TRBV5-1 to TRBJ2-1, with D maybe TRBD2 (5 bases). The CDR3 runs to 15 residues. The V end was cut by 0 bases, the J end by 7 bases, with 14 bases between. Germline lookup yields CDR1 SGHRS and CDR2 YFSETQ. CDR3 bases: TGCGCCAGCAGCTTGGGCCCTAGCCTTTCTAATGAGCAGTTCTTC. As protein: CASSLGPSLSNEQFF.

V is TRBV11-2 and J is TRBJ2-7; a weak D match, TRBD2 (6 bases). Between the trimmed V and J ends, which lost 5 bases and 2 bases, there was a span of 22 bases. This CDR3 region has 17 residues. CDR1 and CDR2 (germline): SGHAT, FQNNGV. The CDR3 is CASSTPFSGEWAYEQYF. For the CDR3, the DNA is TGTGCCAGCAGCACCCCCTTTTCGGGGGAGTGGGCCTACGAGCAGTACTTC.

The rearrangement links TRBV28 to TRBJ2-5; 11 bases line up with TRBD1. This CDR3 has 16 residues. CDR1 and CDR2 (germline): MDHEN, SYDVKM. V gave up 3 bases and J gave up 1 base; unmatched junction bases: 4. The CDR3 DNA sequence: TGTGCCAGCAGTTTTTGGGGACAGGGGGGCCAAGAGACCCAGTACTTC. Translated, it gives CASSFWGQGGQETQYF.

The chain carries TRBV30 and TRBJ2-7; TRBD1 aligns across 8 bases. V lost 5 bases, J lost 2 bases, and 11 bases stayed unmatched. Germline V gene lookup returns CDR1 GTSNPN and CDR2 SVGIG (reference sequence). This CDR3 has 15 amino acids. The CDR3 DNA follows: TGTGCCTGGGTTCCCCCAGGACAGGGAACCTACGAGCAGTACTTC. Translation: CAWVPPGQGTYEQYF.

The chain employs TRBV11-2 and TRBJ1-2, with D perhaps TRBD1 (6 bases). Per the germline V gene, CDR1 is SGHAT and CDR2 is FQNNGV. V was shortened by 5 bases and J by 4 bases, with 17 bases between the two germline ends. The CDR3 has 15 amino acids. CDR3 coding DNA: TGTGCCAGCAGCCACCCCTCAGGGGCCTCCTATGGCTACACCTTC. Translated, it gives CASSHPSGASYGYTF.

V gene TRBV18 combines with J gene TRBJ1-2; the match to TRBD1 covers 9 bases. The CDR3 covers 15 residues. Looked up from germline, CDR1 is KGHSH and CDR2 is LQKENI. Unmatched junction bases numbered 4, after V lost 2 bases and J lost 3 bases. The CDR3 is CASSPTTGGDYGYTF. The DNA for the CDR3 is TGTGCCAGCTCACCAACAACAGGGGGCGACTATGGCTACACCTTC.

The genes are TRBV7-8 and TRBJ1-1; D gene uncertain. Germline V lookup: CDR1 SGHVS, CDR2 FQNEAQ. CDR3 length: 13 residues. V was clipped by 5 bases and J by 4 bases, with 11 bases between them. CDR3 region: CASSPRPGTEAFF. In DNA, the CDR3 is TGTGCCAGCAGCCCGCGGCCGGGCACTGAAGCTTTCTTT.

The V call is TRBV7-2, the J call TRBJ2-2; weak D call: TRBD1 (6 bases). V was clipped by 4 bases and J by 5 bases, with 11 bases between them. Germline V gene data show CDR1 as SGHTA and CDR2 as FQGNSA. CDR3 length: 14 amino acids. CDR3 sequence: CASSSQGNTGELFF. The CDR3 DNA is TGTGCCAGCAGCTCCCAGGGGAATACCGGGGAGCTGTTTTTT. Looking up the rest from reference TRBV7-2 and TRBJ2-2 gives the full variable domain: GAGVSQSPSNKVTEKGKDVELRCDPISGHTALYWYRQSLGQGLEFLIYFQGNSAPDKSGLPSDRFSAERTGGSVSTLTIQRTQQEDSAVYLCASSSQGNTGELFFGEGSRLTVL.

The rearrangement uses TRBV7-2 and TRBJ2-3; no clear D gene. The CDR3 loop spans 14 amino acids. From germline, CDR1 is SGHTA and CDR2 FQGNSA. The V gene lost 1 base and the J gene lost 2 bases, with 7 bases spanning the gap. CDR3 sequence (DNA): TGTGCCAGCAGCTTAGTCGACATCACAGATACGCAGTATTTT. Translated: CASSLVDITDTQYF.

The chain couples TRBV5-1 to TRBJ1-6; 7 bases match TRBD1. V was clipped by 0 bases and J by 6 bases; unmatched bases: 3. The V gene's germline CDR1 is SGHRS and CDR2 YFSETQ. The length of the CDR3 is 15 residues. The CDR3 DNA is TGCGCCAGCAGCTTGGGGGCAGGGGGTAATTCACCCCTCCACTTT. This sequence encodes CASSLGAGGNSPLHF. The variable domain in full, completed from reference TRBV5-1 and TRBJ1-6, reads KAGVTQTPRYLIKTRGQQVTLSCSPISGHRSVSWYQQTPGQGLQFLFEYFSETQRNKGNFPGRFSGRQFSNSRSEMNVSTLELGDSALYLCASSLGAGGNSPLHFGNGTRLTVT.

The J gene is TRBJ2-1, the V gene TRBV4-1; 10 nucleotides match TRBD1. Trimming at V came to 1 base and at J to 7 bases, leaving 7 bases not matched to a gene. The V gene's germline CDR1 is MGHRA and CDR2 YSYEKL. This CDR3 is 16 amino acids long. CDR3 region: CASSQGPPGQGNEQFF. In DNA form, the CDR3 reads TGCGCCAGCAGCCAAGGGCCTCCGGGACAGGGGAATGAGCAGTTCTTC.

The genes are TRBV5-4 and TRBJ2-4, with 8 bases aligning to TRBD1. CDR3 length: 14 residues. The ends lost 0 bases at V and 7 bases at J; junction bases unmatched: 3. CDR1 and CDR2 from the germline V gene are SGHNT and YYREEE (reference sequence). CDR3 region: CASSLGQGMNIQYF. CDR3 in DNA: TGTGCCAGCAGCTTGGGACAGGGGATGAACATTCAGTACTTC.

Here the CDR3 DNA reads TGTGCCAGCAGCGCGACTAGGTCGGGCACAGATACGCAGTATTTT. This codes for CASSATRSGTDTQYF. This rearrangement joins TRBV5-6 to TRBJ2-3; D might be TRBD2 (6 bases). The V gene lost 4 bases and the J gene lost 1 base, with 13 bases spanning the gap. This CDR3 is built from 15 residues. From germline, CDR1 is SGHDT and CDR2 YYEEEE.

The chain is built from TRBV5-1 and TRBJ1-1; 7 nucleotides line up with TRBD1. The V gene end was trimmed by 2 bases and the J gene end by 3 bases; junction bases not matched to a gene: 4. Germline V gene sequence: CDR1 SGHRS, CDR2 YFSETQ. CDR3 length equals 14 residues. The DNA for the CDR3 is TGCGCCAGCAGCTTACAGGGGCAGGACACTGAAGCTTTCTTT. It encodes CASSLQGQDTEAFF.